Listed below are T cell receptor beta chains from one sample, sequenced in a study of shared clonotypes between healthy human individuals. Assay used: immunoSEQ multiplex PCR; TCRdb lists only in-frame clones, some missing. The sample records 2 million to 2.5 million clones, 95% being singletons. The specimen was naive CD4+ T cells sorted from blood. These receptors were taken from a man aged 18 to 29 in good health. Each CDR3 is given with its conserved first and last residue. Some rows mark clone size as missing; the rest say once, few, many or name a class of expanded clone.

clone_size: .; v_call: TRBV2; cdr3_aa: CASNYRMNTEAFF
clone_size: .; v_call: TRBV28; cdr3_aa: CATRQGSSYEQYF
clone_size: .; v_call: TRBV6-1; cdr3_aa: CASRSQRQGNTEAFF
clone_size: .; v_call: TRBV6-1; cdr3_aa: CASSEVSGFLEQFF
clone_size: .; v_call: TRBV5-1; cdr3_aa: CASSLRDRGLGQQETQYF
clone_size: .; v_call: TRBV6-1; cdr3_aa: CASSEATGGSGNTIYF
clone_size: .; v_call: TRBV5-4; cdr3_aa: CASSPGTGTYEQYF
clone_size: .; v_call: TRBV6-6; cdr3_aa: CASSLTSGPNEQFF
clone_size: .; v_call: TRBV6-5; cdr3_aa: CASSYSNGGAEAFF
clone_size: .; v_call: TRBV15; cdr3_aa: CATSRDRAQMNTEAFF
clone_size: once; v_call: TRBV10-3; cdr3_aa: CATLAGQGAHEQYF
clone_size: .; v_call: TRBV9; cdr3_aa: CASSTANRGIYTDTQYF
clone_size: .; v_call: TRBV29-1; cdr3_aa: CSVDTAGKPNTEAFF
clone_size: .; v_call: TRBV5-6; cdr3_aa: CASSSENWAEAFF
clone_size: .; v_call: TRBV10-2; cdr3_aa: CASRDGRTVTDTQYF
clone_size: .; v_call: TRBV10-1; cdr3_aa: CASSENSPGELFF
clone_size: once; v_call: TRBV28; cdr3_aa: CASTVGGSSYNEQFF
clone_size: .; v_call: TRBV7-9; cdr3_aa: CASSLGLRKQFDYGYTF
clone_size: .; v_call: TRBV4-3; cdr3_aa: CASSLGQGRTDTQYF
clone_size: once; v_call: TRBV7-2; cdr3_aa: CASSLAKIGGVGIQYF
clone_size: .; v_call: TRBV2; cdr3_aa: CASSVQVNTEAFF
clone_size: .; v_call: TRBV11-2; cdr3_aa: CASSLTGRGSNSPLHF
clone_size: .; v_call: TRBV10-2; cdr3_aa: CASSDLTGTYGYTF
clone_size: .; v_call: TRBV5-1; cdr3_aa: CASSLVHLAGDSYNEQFF
clone_size: .; v_call: TRBV6-5; cdr3_aa: CASQVGGPGNSPLHF
clone_size: .; v_call: TRBV6-6; cdr3_aa: CASSYAAGASEQYF
clone_size: .; v_call: TRBV7-7; cdr3_aa: CASSLGDSSTDTQYF
clone_size: .; v_call: TRBV5-1; cdr3_aa: CASSPGTTLAKNIQYF
clone_size: .; v_call: TRBV5-1; cdr3_aa: CASSSYPGQGLEQYF
clone_size: .; v_call: TRBV7-9; cdr3_aa: CASSLVQGLYGYTF
clone_size: .; v_call: TRBV9; cdr3_aa: CASSMTGDSGNTIYF
clone_size: .; v_call: TRBV7-2; cdr3_aa: CASSSAVQGARYEQYF
clone_size: .; v_call: TRBV19; cdr3_aa: CASSMGVSNQPQHF
clone_size: .; v_call: TRBV6-5; cdr3_aa: CASSRHYEQYF
clone_size: .; v_call: TRBV5-1; cdr3_aa: CASRASGYNEQFF
clone_size: once; v_call: TRBV7-2; cdr3_aa: CASSNGQGAETQYF
clone_size: .; v_call: TRBV9; cdr3_aa: CASSVATVAASEQYF
clone_size: .; v_call: TRBV9; cdr3_aa: CASSVYSVPYEQYF
clone_size: .; v_call: TRBV4-3; cdr3_aa: CASSQDRLLYYEQYF
clone_size: once; v_call: TRBV18; cdr3_aa: CASSQQGVYSPLHF
clone_size: .; v_call: TRBV6-1; cdr3_aa: CASDRGQSNSPLHF
clone_size: once; v_call: TRBV28; cdr3_aa: CASPQSSDTQYF
clone_size: .; v_call: TRBV11-2; cdr3_aa: CASSQTFDEQFF
clone_size: .; v_call: TRBV6-5; cdr3_aa: CASRSPSGRVEYF
clone_size: .; v_call: TRBV9; cdr3_aa: CASSVAPPGRALDTQYF
clone_size: .; v_call: TRBV30; cdr3_aa: CAWEWGGPEAFF
clone_size: .; v_call: TRBV7-8; cdr3_aa: CASSFNSYEQYF
clone_size: once; v_call: TRBV2; cdr3_aa: CASSAGYGYTF